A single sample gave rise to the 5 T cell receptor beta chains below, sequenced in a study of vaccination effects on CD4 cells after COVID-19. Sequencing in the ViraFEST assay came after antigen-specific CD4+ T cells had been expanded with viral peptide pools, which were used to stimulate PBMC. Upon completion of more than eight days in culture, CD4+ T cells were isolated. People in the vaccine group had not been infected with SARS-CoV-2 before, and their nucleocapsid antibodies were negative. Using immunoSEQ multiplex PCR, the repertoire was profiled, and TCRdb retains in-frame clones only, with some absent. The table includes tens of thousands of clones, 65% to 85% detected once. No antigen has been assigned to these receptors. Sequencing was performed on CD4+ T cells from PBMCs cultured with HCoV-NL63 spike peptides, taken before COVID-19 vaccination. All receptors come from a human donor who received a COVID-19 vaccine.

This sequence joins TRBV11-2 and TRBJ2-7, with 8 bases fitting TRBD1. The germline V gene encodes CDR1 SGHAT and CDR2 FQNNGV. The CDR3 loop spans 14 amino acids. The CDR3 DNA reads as TGTGCCAGCAGCGTAGATCAGGGGGCTAGCGAGCAGTACGTC. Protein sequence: CASSVDQGASEQYV.

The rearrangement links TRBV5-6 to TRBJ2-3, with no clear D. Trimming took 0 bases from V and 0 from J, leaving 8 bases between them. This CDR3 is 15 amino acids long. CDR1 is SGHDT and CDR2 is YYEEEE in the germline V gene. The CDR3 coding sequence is TGTGCCAGCAGCTTGGGTGGATTTAGCACAGATACGCAGTATTTT. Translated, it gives CASSLGGFSTDTQYF.

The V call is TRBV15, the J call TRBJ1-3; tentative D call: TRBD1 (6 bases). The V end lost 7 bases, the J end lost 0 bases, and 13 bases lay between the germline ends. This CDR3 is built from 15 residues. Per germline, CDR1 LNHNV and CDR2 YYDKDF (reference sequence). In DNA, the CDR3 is TGTGCCACCAACGGGGGCCCCCACTCTGGAAACACCATATATTTT. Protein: CATNGGPHSGNTIYF.

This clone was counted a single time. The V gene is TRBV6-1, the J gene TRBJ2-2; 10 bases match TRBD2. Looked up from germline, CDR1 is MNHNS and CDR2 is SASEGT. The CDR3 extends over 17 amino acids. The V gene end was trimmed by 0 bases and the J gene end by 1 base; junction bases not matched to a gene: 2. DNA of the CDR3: TGTGCCAGCAGTGAAGCAGTAGCGGGGGGGAACACCGGGGAGCTGTTTTTT. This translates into CASSEAVAGGNTGELFF.

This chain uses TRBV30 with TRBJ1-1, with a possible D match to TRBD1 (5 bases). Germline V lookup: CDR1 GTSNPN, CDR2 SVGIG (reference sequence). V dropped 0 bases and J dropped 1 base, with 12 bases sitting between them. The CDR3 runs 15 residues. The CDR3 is CAWSVRGLKNTEAFF. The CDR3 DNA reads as TGTGCCTGGAGTGTACGGGGACTCAAGAACACTGAAGCTTTCTTT.